The sequence of this T cell receptor beta chain was determined in a study of PD-1 and CTLA-4 blockade in melanoma. V dropped 3 bases and J dropped 7 bases, with 12 bases sitting between them. Germline-derived CDR1 and CDR2 are LNHDA and SQIVND (reference sequence). The CDR3 contains 13 residues. Profiled with immunoSEQ multiplex PCR; TCRdb holds only in-frame clones, not every one. The repertoire holds about 31,000 clones, with under 95% as singletons. This TCR was recovered from a human donor with melanoma. The material sequenced was CD8+ T cells from peripheral blood, taken from a patient given anti-PD-1 treatment. The chain links TRBV19 to TRBJ1-1, with TRBD1 as a possible D gene (5 bases). CDR3 protein: CASSIGGKDEAFF. CDR3 in DNA: TGTGCCAGTAGTATTGGGGGGAAGGATGAAGCTTTCTTT.